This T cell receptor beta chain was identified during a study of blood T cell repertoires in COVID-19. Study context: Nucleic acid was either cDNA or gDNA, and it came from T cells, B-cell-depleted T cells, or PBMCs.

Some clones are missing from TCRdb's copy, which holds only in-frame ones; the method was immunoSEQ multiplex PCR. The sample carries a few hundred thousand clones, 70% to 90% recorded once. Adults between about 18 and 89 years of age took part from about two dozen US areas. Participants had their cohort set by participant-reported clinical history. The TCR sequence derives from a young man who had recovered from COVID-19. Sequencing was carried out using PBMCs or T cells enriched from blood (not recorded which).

CDR3 nucleotide sequence: TGTGCCAGCAGCTTGGGGGTGTTCGGGGTTAGCACAGATACGCAGTATTTT. It encodes CASSLGVFGVSTDTQYF. The genes are TRBV5-4 and TRBJ2-3, with D possibly matching TRBD2 (5 bases). In germline, CDR1 is SGHNT, CDR2 YYREEE (reference sequence). Trimming took 0 bases from V and 0 from J, leaving 14 bases between them. The CDR3 sequence is 17 residues long.